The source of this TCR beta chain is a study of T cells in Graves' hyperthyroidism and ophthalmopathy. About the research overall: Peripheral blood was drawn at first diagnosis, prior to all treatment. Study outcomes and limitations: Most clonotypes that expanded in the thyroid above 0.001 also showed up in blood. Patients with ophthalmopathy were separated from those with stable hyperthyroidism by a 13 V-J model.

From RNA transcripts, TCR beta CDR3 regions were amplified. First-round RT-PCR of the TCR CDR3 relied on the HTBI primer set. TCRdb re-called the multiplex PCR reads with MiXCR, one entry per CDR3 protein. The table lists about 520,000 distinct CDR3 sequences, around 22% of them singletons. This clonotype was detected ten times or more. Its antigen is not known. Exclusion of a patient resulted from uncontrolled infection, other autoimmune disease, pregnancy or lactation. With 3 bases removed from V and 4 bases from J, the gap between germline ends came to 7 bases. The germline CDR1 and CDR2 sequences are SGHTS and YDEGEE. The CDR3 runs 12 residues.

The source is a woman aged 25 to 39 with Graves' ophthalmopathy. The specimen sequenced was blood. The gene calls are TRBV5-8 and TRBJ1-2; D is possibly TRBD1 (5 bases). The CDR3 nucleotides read TGTGCCAGCAGCTCACAGGTCTATGGCTACACCTTC. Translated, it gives CASSSQVYGYTF.